This passage covers 30 T cell receptor beta chains from one sample sequenced in a study of spatial heterogeneity in lung cancer. Study-level points and caveats: The study found that expanded intratumoral alpha and beta TCR counts tracked tumor mutation counts.

Via MiXCR, TCRdb re-called the 5' RACE reads, giving one row per CDR3 protein. The data contain several thousand distinct CDR3 sequences, about 10% of them singletons. Time point here: sample taken at primary tumor resection. These TCRs are of unknown antigen specificity. This specimen consisted of lung tumor tissue, obtained at surgery. The receptors stem from a female donor with early-stage non-small cell lung cancer.

The chain carries TRBV20-1 and TRBJ2-3; a possible D gene is TRBD1 (6 bases). CDR3 size: 16 residues. V dropped 0 bases and J dropped 7 bases, with 20 bases sitting between them. Germline V gene sequence: CDR1 DFQATT, CDR2 SNEGSKA (reference sequence). CDR3 bases: TGCAGTGCTAGAGACTCCAGGGGCCAGGGGTTGTATACGCAGTATTTT. Translating gives CSARDSRGQGLYTQYF.

This chain links TRBV7-9 with TRBJ2-1, with 9 bases identical to TRBD1. The length of the CDR3 is 16 residues. J was trimmed by 4 bases and V by 4 bases; bases with no gene match: 8. Germline CDR1 SEHNR, CDR2 FQNEAQ (reference sequence). The CDR3 sequence: CASSSRDRENYNEQFF. For the CDR3, the DNA is TGTGCCAGCAGCTCCCGGGACAGGGAGAATTACAATGAGCAGTTCTTC.

In this sample, this clonotype turned up a few times. The V call is TRBV28, the J call TRBJ1-1; 10 bases agree with TRBD1. The CDR3 totals 14 residues. V gave up 7 bases and J gave up 6 bases; unmatched junction bases: 8. CDR1 MDHEN and CDR2 SYDVKM come from the germline V gene. The CDR3 spells CASTVTGGWAEAFF. The CDR3 coding sequence is TGTGCCAGCACCGTGACAGGGGGCTGGGCTGAAGCTTTCTTT.

This clonotype has ten or more counts. The chain combines TRBV9 with TRBJ1-1; D is perhaps TRBD1 (6 bases). Germline V gene lookup returns CDR1 SGDLS and CDR2 YYNGEE. CDR3 length equals 17 residues. The V end lost 0 bases, the J end lost 0 bases, and 15 bases lay between the germline ends. CDR3 protein: CASSVVAGAAMNTEAFF. CDR3 coding DNA: TGTGCCAGCAGCGTAGTGGCAGGGGCTGCGATGAACACTGAAGCTTTCTTT.

By frequency in the sample, this clonotype is medium-sized. The chain uses TRBV28 and TRBJ1-6, with a tentative D call TRBD1 (6 bases). From germline, CDR1 is MDHEN and CDR2 SYDVKM. V was clipped by 3 bases and J by 13 bases, with 16 bases between them. The CDR3 runs to 14 residues. DNA of the CDR3: TGTGCCAGCAGTTTCCGGGGGCCCCCGAGCCCCCTCCACTTT. This gives the protein CASSFRGPPSPLHF. Variable domain in full (rest from reference TRBV28 and TRBJ1-6): DVKVTQSSRYLVKRTGEKVFLECVQDMDHENMFWYRQDPGLGLRLIYFSYDVKMKEKGDIPEGYSVSREKKERFSLILESASTNQTSMYLCASSFRGPPSPLHFGNGTRLTVT.

The genes are TRBV5-1 and TRBJ2-2, with D perhaps matching TRBD2 (7 bases). Germline loops: CDR1 SGHRS, CDR2 YFSETQ. CDR3 length equals 15 residues. V was shortened by 2 bases and J by 2 bases, with 10 bases between the two germline ends. The CDR3 is CASSLSGTNTGELFF. DNA of the CDR3: TGCGCCAGCAGCTTAAGCGGGACAAACACCGGGGAGCTGTTTTTT.

The chain joins TRBV29-1 to TRBJ1-2; the D is unclear. This CDR3 is built from 13 residues. Germline V gene sequence: CDR1 SQVTM, CDR2 ANQGSEA. V was cut by 4 bases and J by 2 bases, with 11 bases left in between. CDR3 sequence reads: CSVGPGENYGYTF. The DNA of the CDR3 is TGCAGCGTTGGCCCCGGGGAGAACTATGGCTACACCTTC.

This clonotype was counted at least ten times. The rearrangement links TRBV2 to TRBJ2-1, with no clear D. Germline V gene data show CDR1 as SNHLY and CDR2 as FYNNEI. The ends were cut back, 8 bases at V and 8 bases at J, with 10 bases in the middle. The CDR3 has 11 amino acids. Here the CDR3 reads CASLGTDEQFF. The CDR3 DNA reads TGTGCCAGCTTGGGCACGGATGAGCAGTTCTTC.

By its share, this clonotype is medium-sized. Here the CDR3 reads CASSTTLSSGGTEAFF. The CDR3 nucleotides read TGTGCCAGCAGTACAACTCTCTCCAGTGGAGGCACTGAAGCTTTCTTT. The chain employs TRBV27 and TRBJ1-1; D is ambiguous. The germline gives CDR1 MNHEY, CDR2 SMNVEV (reference sequence). V shed 5 bases and J shed 4 bases, with 20 bases lying between them. The CDR3 loop spans 16 amino acids.

V and J are TRBV12-3 or TRBV12-4 and TRBJ2-7; unclear D gene. The length of the CDR3 is 14 residues. Trimming pared 6 bases from V and 8 bases from J, leaving 20 bases between. The CDR3 DNA reads TGTGCCAGCAGCCCGGGCAGGCTCGCCTCGAAGCAGTACTTC. Translating it yields CASSPGRLASKQYF.

This clonotype was detected many times. Compared with germline, one end of the junction differs, possibly owing to a read error. The gene calls are TRBV7-7 and TRBJ2-5; D is ambiguous. CDR1 and CDR2 (germline): SSHAT, FNYEAQ (reference sequence). CDR3 length equals 13 residues. The CDR3, as DNA: TGTGCTAGCAGCTCACCCCCGGTGGAGACCCAGTACTTC. Residues: CASSSPPVETQYF.

V is TRBV12-3 or TRBV12-4 and J is TRBJ1-5, with D possibly being TRBD1 (6 bases). This CDR3 comprises 14 residues. Trimming pared 5 bases from V and 4 bases from J, leaving 12 bases between. The CDR3 region is CASSPLDSNQPQHF. The DNA for the CDR3 is TGTGCCAGCAGTCCCCTGGACAGTAATCAGCCCCAGCATTTT.

The J gene is TRBJ1-4, the V gene TRBV28; D is ambiguous. The germline V gene has CDR1 MDHEN and CDR2 SYDVKM. CDR3 size: 11 residues. V lost 5 bases, J lost 7 bases, and 5 bases lay in between. CDR3 region: CASSNREKLFF. The CDR3 region has the DNA TGTGCCAGCAGTAACCGTGAAAAACTGTTTTTT.

The chain is built from TRBV10-2 and TRBJ2-5, with 8 bases identical to TRBD2. V gave up 7 bases and J gave up 2 bases; unmatched junction bases: 9. Germline CDR1 and CDR2: WSHSY and SAAADI. CDR3 length equals 15 residues. This CDR3 reads CASTRVSGAQETQYF. The CDR3 DNA reads as TGCGCCAGCACCCGGGTTAGCGGGGCACAAGAGACCCAGTACTTC.

In this sample, this clonotype is medium-sized. The rearrangement joins TRBV9 to TRBJ1-4, with 9 bases fitting TRBD1. Trimming removed 4 bases from V and 5 bases from J; junction bases left unmatched: 6. Germline V gene data show CDR1 as SGDLS and CDR2 as YYNGEE. The CDR3 loop spans 15 amino acids. The CDR3 DNA reads as TGTGCCAGCAGCTTACCGACAGGGGGAAATGAAAAACTGTTTTTT. The encoded protein is CASSLPTGGNEKLFF.

V is TRBV20-1 and J is TRBJ2-7; D remains ambiguous. The CDR3 consists of 12 residues. The germline V gene has CDR1 DFQATT and CDR2 SNEGSKA (reference sequence). V lost 4 bases to trimming and J lost 0 bases, with 7 bases between them. The CDR3 coding sequence is TGCAGTGCTAAGAGCCCCTCCTACGAGCAGTACTTC. This translates into CSAKSPSYEQYF.

This rearrangement joins TRBV4-2 to TRBJ2-1; 11 bases agree with TRBD2. The CDR3 consists of 14 residues. CDR1 is LGHNA and CDR2 is YNFKEQ in the germline V gene. With 5 bases clipped from V and 6 bases from J, the junction kept 3 bases outside the gene matches. This CDR3 reads CASSIAGGSNEQFF. In DNA form, the CDR3 reads TGTGCCAGCAGCATAGCGGGGGGGTCCAATGAGCAGTTCTTC.

This clonotype has a count of ten or more. The chain couples TRBV6-1 to TRBJ1-1; D is ambiguous. The germline V and J ends were trimmed by 4 bases and 1 base, with 10 bases remaining between them. The CDR3 is 14 residues long. Per the germline V gene, CDR1 is MNHNS and CDR2 is SASEGT. The CDR3 protein is CASSGPTWNTEAFF. The CDR3 DNA reads TGTGCCAGCAGTGGACCAACATGGAACACTGAAGCTTTCTTT.

Within the sample, this clonotype is medium-sized. This chain connects TRBV4-1 to TRBJ2-3, with D possibly matching TRBD2 (6 bases). Germline-derived CDR1 and CDR2 are MGHRA and YSYEKL. V was trimmed by 3 bases and J by 3 bases, leaving 16 bases between them. This CDR3 is 16 amino acids long. The CDR3 DNA sequence: TGCGCCAGCAGCCACGGGACGGGGGTAGGAACAGATACGCAGTATTTT. Translation gives CASSHGTGVGTDTQYF.

The chain joins TRBV7-9 to TRBJ1-5; TRBD1 aligns across 7 bases. This CDR3 contains 16 residues. Germline values: CDR1 SEHNR, CDR2 FQNEAQ (reference sequence). The junction had 10 bases not matched to a gene; V was cut back by 1 base and J by 7 bases. The CDR3 sequence: CASSLEGARGGQPQHF. Written as DNA, the CDR3 is TGTGCCAGCAGCTTAGAGGGGGCCAGGGGAGGACAGCCCCAGCATTTT.

This clonotype was counted a few times. The J gene is TRBJ2-3, the V gene TRBV7-9; D is unclear. V was trimmed by 6 bases and J by 0 bases, leaving 7 bases between them. The CDR3 has 13 amino acids. CDR1 is SEHNR and CDR2 is FQNEAQ in the germline V gene (reference sequence). DNA of the CDR3: TGTGCCAGCAGGGCTGGTAGCACAGATACGCAGTATTTT. It translates to CASRAGSTDTQYF.

This clonotype was observed a few times. V usage is TRBV3-1 and J usage is TRBJ2-3; D is unresolved. The CDR3 length is 15 residues. V was clipped by 3 bases and J by 0 bases, with 10 bases between them. CDR1 and CDR2 (germline): LGHDT, YNNKEL (reference sequence). CDR3 in DNA: TGTGCCAGCAGCCAGAACCCTCGTAGCACAGATACGCAGTATTTT. Its translation: CASSQNPRSTDTQYF.

There are a few counts of this clonotype. Here the CDR3 DNA reads TGTGCCAGCAGGGAGCGGGGCAGCCCTACGCAGTATTTT. This gives the protein CASRERGSPTQYF. The chain links TRBV2 to TRBJ2-3; 7 bases agree with TRBD2. This CDR3 is built from 13 residues. Trimming cost V 6 bases and J 8 bases; bases outside gene matches: 8. Germline lookup yields CDR1 SNHLY and CDR2 FYNNEI. The whole variable domain, filled in from reference TRBV2 and TRBJ2-3, reads EPEVTQTPSHQVTQMGQEVILRCVPISNHLYFYWYRQILGQKVEFLVSFYNNEISEKSEIFDDQFSVERPDGSNFTLKIRSTKLEDSAMYFCASRERGSPTQYFGPGTRLTVL.

There are many counts of this clonotype. This chain connects TRBV7-2 to TRBJ1-2; unclear D gene. The CDR3 loop spans 13 amino acids. Deletions cut 3 bases from V and 0 bases from J, with 5 bases between. Germline CDR1 is SGHTA and CDR2 is FQGNSA. The DNA of the CDR3 is TGTGCCAGCAGCTTCGGTTCTAACTATGGCTACACCTTC. Translation gives CASSFGSNYGYTF.

The chain uses TRBV19 and TRBJ1-4; D not resolved. Germline-derived CDR1 and CDR2 are LNHDA and SQIVND (reference sequence). Trimming cost V 10 bases and J 0 bases, with 18 bases left between them. The CDR3 has 16 amino acids. The CDR3 bases are TGTGCCACCAAAAAGGCTGCTTTGGCAACTAATGAAAAACTGTTTTTT. Translation: CATKKAALATNEKLFF.

The V and J genes are TRBV7-9 and TRBJ1-5, with TRBD1 matching 7 bases. The CDR3 spans 15 residues. CDR1 is SEHNR and CDR2 is FQNEAQ in the germline V gene (reference sequence). V lost 6 bases, J lost 5 bases, and 10 bases stayed unmatched. The CDR3, as DNA: TGTGCCAGCAGTCATACAGGGGCAGGGGATCAGCCCCAGCATTTT. It specifies CASSHTGAGDQPQHF.

This clonotype was found many times. This chain joins TRBV20-1 and TRBJ2-1; D not resolved. The V gene's germline CDR1 is DFQATT and CDR2 SNEGSKA (reference sequence). The CDR3 loop spans 16 amino acids. V was cut by 0 bases and J by 0 bases, with 12 bases left in between. The chain's CDR3 is CSARDPRAVSYNEQFF. DNA for the CDR3: TGCAGTGCTAGAGACCCAAGGGCAGTCTCCTACAATGAGCAGTTCTTC.

This clonotype appeared a few times. In DNA form, the CDR3 reads TGTGCCAGCAGCGTAGACAGGCTGAACACTGAAGCTTTCTTT. Its translation is CASSVDRLNTEAFF. The chain has TRBV7-9 and TRBJ1-1; D might be TRBD1 (6 bases). The CDR3 is 14 amino acids. The ends were cut back, 5 bases at V and 0 bases at J, with 10 bases in the middle. Per the germline V gene, CDR1 is SEHNR and CDR2 is FQNEAQ (reference sequence).

In this sample, this clonotype is large. This chain uses TRBV18 with TRBJ2-7, with D perhaps matching TRBD1 or TRBD2 (5 bases each). Trimming removed 6 bases from V and 5 bases from J, with 20 bases in between. Germline assignment: CDR1 KGHSH and CDR2 LQKENI. The CDR3 extends over 15 amino acids. Written as DNA, the CDR3 is TGTGCCAGCTCGCCCGGCGGGTCCGGGACCAACGAGCAGTACTTC. It codes for CASSPGGSGTNEQYF.

About this clonotype itself: A read error may be the cause here, since a much bigger clone is one base away. The chain's CDR3 is CASGLGQGVHTDTQYF. As DNA, the CDR3 is TGCGCCAGCGGCCTTGGACAGGGGGTCCACACAGATACGCAGTATTTT. The chain recombines TRBV4-1 with TRBJ2-3, with TRBD1 matching over 10 bases. J gave up 2 bases and V 8 bases, and 10 bases lay outside the gene matches. Germline V gene sequence: CDR1 MGHRA, CDR2 YSYEKL. CDR3 length: 16 residues.